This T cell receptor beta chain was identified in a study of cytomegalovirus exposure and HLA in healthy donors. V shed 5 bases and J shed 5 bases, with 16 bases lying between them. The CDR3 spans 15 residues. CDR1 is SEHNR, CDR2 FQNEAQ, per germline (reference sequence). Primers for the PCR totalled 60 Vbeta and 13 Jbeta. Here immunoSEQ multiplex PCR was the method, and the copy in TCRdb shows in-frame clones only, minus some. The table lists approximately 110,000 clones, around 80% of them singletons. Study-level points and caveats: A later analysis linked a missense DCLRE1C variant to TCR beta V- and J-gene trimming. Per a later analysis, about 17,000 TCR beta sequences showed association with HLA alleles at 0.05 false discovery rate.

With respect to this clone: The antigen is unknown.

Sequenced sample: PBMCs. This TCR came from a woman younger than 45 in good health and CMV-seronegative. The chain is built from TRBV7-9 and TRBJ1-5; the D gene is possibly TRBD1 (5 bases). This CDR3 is CASSSGTAVDQPQHF. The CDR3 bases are TGTGCCAGCAGCAGCGGGACGGCGGTAGATCAGCCCCAGCATTTT.